The source of this T cell receptor (beta chain) is a study of cytomegalovirus exposure and HLA in healthy donors. Profiled with immunoSEQ multiplex PCR; TCRdb holds only in-frame clones, not every one. The sample includes approximately 60,000 clones, 85% to 95% of them seen just once. V was pared by 2 bases and J by 4 bases, with 17 bases between. The CDR3 has 16 amino acids. From germline, CDR1 is MNHNS and CDR2 SASEGT. The receptor was derived from a woman between 18 and 29 years old in good health and CMV-seronegative. The rearrangement uses TRBV6-1 and TRBJ1-1; possibly TRBD1 for D (6 bases). Sequencing input: PBMCs. CDR3 DNA sequence: TGTGCCAGCAGTGAATCGGTCGGGGGGCGACCCACTGAAGCTTTCTTT. As protein: CASSESVGGRPTEAFF.